The subject of this entry is one T cell receptor (beta chain). Its target antigen remains unknown. The record has no base qualities; no much larger clone is one base away. The sample carries other DNA sequences with the same CDR3. Including cysteine and phenylalanine, the CDR3 has 14 amino acids. Kept here is only the CDR3 DNA, which spans 42 bases and is read in frame from base 1. As encoded in the germline V gene, CDR1 is SGHRS while CDR2 is YFSETQ. Trimming takes 0 bases from V and 2 bases from J, and the germline ends sit 8 bases apart. The cohort was made up of 500 to 850 healthy bone marrow donors. Cohort members were all nominally healthy when sampled, although unrecorded immune exposures were likely present. The donor was CMV seronegative and belonged to the group of more than 300 seronegative cohort members. A peripheral blood sample was collected from each donor, and TCR beta sequencing was performed on peripheral blood mononuclear cells. The Qiagen DNeasy Blood Extraction Kit was used to extract genomic DNA from the blood cell samples.

Receptor libraries were prepared by the immunoSEQ multiplex PCR assay. For the multiplex PCR, a mixture combining 60 forward primers for TCR Vbeta segments and 13 reverse primers for TCR Jbeta segments was used. The CDR3 region of rearranged TCR beta genes was amplified from genomic DNA by a multiplex PCR assay. The amplified TCR beta libraries were sequenced on the Illumina HiSeq System as 87-base-pair reads. The paper's processing steps were these. A later analysis counted about 80 million unique TCR beta chains across the approximately 700 repertoires, and some 11 million of these chains were shared by at least two donors. To remove PCR and sequencing errors, raw reads were error-corrected and collapsed into unique sequences using a nearest-neighbor algorithm that merged closely related sequences. Alignment of CDR3 sequences to IMGT reference sequences was used to assign V, D and J gene segments. For a sequence to be retained, a match of at least six nucleotides was required to both a V gene segment and a J gene segment. Rearrangements were classified as productive when the CDR3 lacked stop codons and remained in frame with V and J, and all other rearrangements were classified as non-productive. CDR3 was defined according to IMGT convention as the region running from the second conserved V-encoded cysteine to the conserved J-encoded phenylalanine. The earlier analysis of 587 of the donors excluded sequences that lacked an unambiguous match to a single V gene segment. An earlier analysis of under 750 of the donors called V segments functional above 56.7% productive rearrangements and segregating when the between-donor standard deviation exceeded 5%. A statistical classification framework was built to diagnose cytomegalovirus status from the catalog of TCR beta chain sequences. In a later analysis, V and J genes were assigned by comparing TCR nucleotide sequences against IMGT/GENE-DB human TR gene sequences. Using the TCRdist pipeline, a later analysis assigned CDR3 sequences along with most-parsimonious VDJ recombination scenarios. In a later analysis, each TCR beta chain was defined by its CDR3 amino acid sequence together with its V-gene family, and reads without a unique V-gene family were excluded. As a way to deal with suspected cross-contamination and a sequencing artifact, a later analysis dropped 592 nucleotide sequences that were highly shared and had low generation probability. A later analysis calculated a clonal expansion index for each public chain from normalized within-repertoire ranks of inferred template counts. Generation probabilities in a later analysis came from a VDJ recombination model fitted to out-of-frame rearrangements, and those results were checked against IGoR. Hypergeometric tests were used in a later analysis to score TCR-TCR, TCR-HLA and TCR-CMV co-occurrence, with a repertoire-size bias correction applied to the TCR pairs. In a later analysis, false discovery rates were estimated by permuting HLA or CMV assignments 20 times. In a later analysis, co-occurring TCRs were grouped with DBSCAN, and TCRdist sequence similarity was added when clustering was performed within HLA-allele-positive subsets. Co-occurrence clustering excluded repertoires with fewer than 30,000 or more than 120,000 public chains, plus five with anomalous nucleotide sharing. In TCRdb, the immuneACCESS table is reduced to in-frame sequences with V and J assigned. These tables do not hold every clone; where another copy was compared, an unresolved V gene accounts for under half, and the others remain unexplained. D and trimming come from the DNA, and the V and J calls and clone size come from that table. This sample gives roughly 200,000 clones in total; approximately 82% of them show up just once. The ten largest make up about 0.63% of the sample.

The sample comes from a study of cytomegalovirus exposure and HLA in healthy donors (dated 2017 in TCRdb). In the study overall: An earlier analysis of 587 of the donors reported approximately 260 Gb of sequence data and roughly 120 million unique TCR beta sequences obtained from 180 million or so T cells. A later genetic analysis took genome-wide SNP genotypes for about three fifths of the 666 donors and used that subset as a discovery cohort. The study aimed to test whether cataloging public T cell receptors could reveal signatures of past pathogen exposure. Roughly 300 gigabases of sequencing data and 78 million or so unique TCR sequences were included in an early release covering around 650 HLA-typed donors. Typing coverage differed by locus: A, B, C, DRB1 and DQB1 were typed in about 629-630 donors, DQA1 in about 500, DPA1 in some 570, and DPB1 in approximately 450. Both class I and class II loci were covered by HLA typing, at four-digit resolution. Because of strong linkage in the cohort, roughly 5 DR-DQ haplotypes were treated as single units for association and clustering. The T cell repertoires of 670 or so subjects were profiled by immunosequencing and related to cytomegalovirus serostatus. Donor age, sex, ethnicity and CMV serostatus were compiled alongside the repertoire data. In an earlier analysis of 587 of the donors, high-throughput TCR beta sequencing was used to judge whether each TCR beta V gene segment behaved as functional or pseudogenic. A later analysis re-examined previously published TCR beta repertoires from around 670 donors and added high-resolution HLA genotyping to investigate patterns of TCR occurrence. The genetic ancestry cluster associated with self-reported Caucasian donors included 81% of the approximately 400 genotyped donors. Among a few hundred genotyped donors of the cohort, an average of roughly 240,000 unique TCR beta nucleotide sequences were sequenced per donor, around 20% of them non-productive. The study combined high-throughput TCR immunosequencing, statistical association of individual TCRs with disease status, and machine learning to predict cytomegalovirus infection status. Rather than drawing on any new phenotypic data, the later analysis identified candidate immune exposures from TCR beta sequences and the way those sequences occurred across donors. Every discovery cohort repertoire had been produced on one sequencing platform. A separate validation cohort of over a hundred different subjects was used in addition to the roughly 700-subject first cohort. On the study overall, not on this receptor specifically: The earlier analysis of almost 600 of the donors excluded around 17 rarely observed V segments, including chromosome 9 orphons, because counts were too low. Compared with equally common non-associated chains, HLA-associated TCR beta chains in a later analysis were more clonally expanded and had lower generation probabilities. A later analysis found that TCR association rates varied across HLA loci, with DRB1 alleles showing the most associated TCRs and HLA-C alleles the fewest. The 87-base-pair reads could not distinguish some IMGT-functional V segments, including TRBV6-2 and TRBV6-3, so those segments were excluded. Correlated functional status among segregating V segments might reflect linkage disequilibrium, but an unknown experimental factor could not be ruled out. In the study, 150 to 200 TCR beta chains were listed as associated with cytomegalovirus. The cohort was sequenced for TCR beta chains only, and without alpha or paired-chain data the features that could be detected were limited. CMV serostatus was the only immune exposure information available for the cohort. In a later analysis, most CMV-associated TCR beta chains were found to appear HLA-restricted, with HLA associations seemingly driven largely by CMV exposure. A later analysis reported that several top co-occurrence clusters appeared linked to parvovirus B19, influenza, CMV and Epstein-Barr virus. Most TCR sequences were seen in very few donors, while some public TCRs were found in many individuals. A few of the identified cytomegalovirus-associated TCR beta chains were confirmed in vitro to be specific for cytomegalovirus antigens. Cytomegalovirus status was reported to be diagnosed by the classifier with high specificity and sensitivity in both the original and validation cohorts. A cluster of highly shared sequence variants was judged likely to represent a technical artifact of the sequencing pipeline. An earlier analysis of around 600 of the donors showed that most TCR beta V segments appeared in productive rearrangements either about 87% or about 30% of the time, which broadly matched IMGT annotations. It was suggested by the authors that the approach could potentially be generalized to other disease states and immunological phenotypes. V-gene and J-gene trimming of TCR beta chains was associated with a missense DCLRE1C variant in a later genetic analysis, and the association was replicated in an independent cohort. According to a later genetic analysis, donors in an Asian-associated ancestry cluster had fewer N-insertions in productive TCRs than the roughly 670-donor mean. In a later analysis, over 15,000 TCR beta sequences were associated with specific HLA alleles at a false discovery rate of 0.05. Presence/absence analyses assumed roughly uniform sequencing depth across donors, an assumption that may not hold. A further reported finding was that TCR beta sequences accurately predicted the HLA-A and HLA-B alleles for most subjects in the first cohort. Because some donors lacked HLA typing at each locus, the association tests relied only on the typed subset. When HLA alleles, especially DR and DQ, strongly co-occurred, TCR associations were difficult to assign to individual alleles.

This receptor chain uses TRBV5-1 and TRBJ1-1; a tentative D match to TRBD1 spans 6 bases. The sequencing input was PBMCs. This TCR derives from a man aged 18 to 29 in good health and CMV-seronegative. The bases are TGCGCCAGCAGCTTGGGGGGGGGCAACACTGAAGCTTTCTTT. This sequence encodes CASSLGGGNTEAFF.